This T cell receptor delta chain was profiled in a study of γδ T cells in repeated Plasmodium falciparum infection. Whole-study context: Each infection was followed by sampling at 21 days, plus baseline and some pre-infection draws.

TCRdb re-processed the multiplex PCR reads using CATT. The sample lists approximately 93,000 delta-chain clones, 0.8% to 1% occurring once. This CDR3 has 18 residues. In germline, CDR1 is TSWWSYY, CDR2 QGS. Study findings and constraints: Over time and infection, Vgamma9/Vdelta2+ repertoires remained highly stable and polyclonal. In Vdelta2-negative, largely Vdelta1+, gammadelta repertoires, repeated controlled infections appeared to drive clonal selection waves.

Bulk repertoires came from Vgamma9/Vdelta2+ or Vdelta2-negative gammadelta T cells flow-sorted from PBMC. There are a few counts of this clone. Its target is not known. The protein TCRdb gives is from a much larger clone and does not agree with this DNA's translation at residue 14, likely a read error; the protein shown here comes from the DNA. Sequencing was done on a sample of gamma-delta T cells from blood. The chain links TRDV1 to TRDJ1; 7 bases are a match to TRDD3. The clonotype comes from a pool of human donors (malaria-infected and uninfected, not separated). CDR3 nucleotide sequence: TGTGCTCTTGGGGAACCTTTTGGGGGACAAACATACACCGGTAAACTCATCTTT. Encoded protein: CALGEPFGGQTYTGKLIF.